The sequence of this TCR beta chain was determined in a study of T cell repertoires and Cas9 in healthy adults. Whole-study context: Multi-effector potency, cytotoxicity and lineage were assessed in SpCas9-reactive CD4 and CD8 T cells. Study results and limitations: SpCas9-reactive regulatory T cells reportedly mitigated SpCas9-reactive effector T cells in vitro.

Here immunoSEQ multiplex PCR was the method, and the copy in TCRdb shows in-frame clones only, minus some. The sample comprises over 20,000 clones, about 90% of which are singletons, and under 2% rests with the top ten. Germline V gene data show CDR1 as MGHDK and CDR2 as SYGVNS. V was trimmed by 7 bases and J by 5 bases, leaving 17 bases between them. The CDR3 is 14 residues long. To note about this clone: Its target is unknown.

The sample comprised CD4+ effector T cells (CD127+, CD25-, CD137-, CD154-) from PBMCs; culture status not recorded. The chain recombines TRBV25-1 with TRBJ1-2; D perhaps matches TRBD1 (5 bases). The receptor comes from a human donor in good health. In DNA form, the CDR3 reads TGTGCCAGCACCCACTCGACAGACCTTTATGGCTACACCTTC. Protein product: CASTHSTDLYGYTF.